The rows below give T cell receptor beta chains drawn from one sample of a study of control samples from healthy donors and cancer patients. Libraries were prepared by immunoSEQ multiplex PCR; TCRdb keeps only in-frame clonotypes and omits some of them. The table includes tens of thousands of clones, roughly 85% detected once. Material for sequencing was blood. Every receptor here comes from a man between 35 and 55 years old in good health. Both conserved end residues are part of each CDR3. Each record gives: J gene, D gene, V gene, clone size, CDR3 protein, CDR3 DNA. The D gene is left open where the match is weak. Expanded clones are given a class, and other clones once, few, many or no size at all.

>TRBJ1-1|NA|TRBV6-5|NA
CASSSFYEAFF
TGTGCCAGCAGTTCCTTCTATGAAGCTTTCTTT
>TRBJ1-2|NA|TRBV19|NA
CASREQGNTYGYTF
TGTGCCAGTAGGGAACAGGGTAATACCTATGGCTACACCTTC
>TRBJ1-2|TRBD1|TRBV5-6|NA
CASSLEQGARGYTF
TGTGCCAGCAGCTTGGAACAGGGGGCGCGGGGCTACACCTTC
>TRBJ2-7|TRBD1|TRBV15|NA
CATSRDGGQGHEQYF
TGTGCCACCAGCAGAGATGGGGGACAGGGCCACGAGCAGTACTTC
>TRBJ1-1|NA|TRBV24-1|NA
CATSGAPTGSYTEAFF
TGTGCCACCAGTGGGGCCCCTACAGGGTCTTACACTGAAGCTTTCTTT
>TRBJ1-5|NA|TRBV10-3|NA
CAISDSESDQPQHF
TGTGCCATCAGTGACAGCGAATCGGATCAGCCCCAGCATTTT
>TRBJ2-5|TRBD2|TRBV2|NA
CASSDPLLAGGQETQYF
TGTGCCAGCAGTGACCCCCTACTTGCGGGGGGGCAAGAGACCCAGTACTTC
>TRBJ2-6|TRBD1|TRBV19|NA
CASSTSGTGTSGANVLTF
TGTGCCAGTAGTACCTCCGGGACAGGGACATCAGGGGCCAACGTCCTGACTTTC
>TRBJ2-7|TRBD1|TRBV15|NA
CATSRGQGAGYEQYF
TGTGCCACCAGCAGAGGGCAGGGGGCAGGCTACGAGCAGTACTTC
>TRBJ2-7|TRBD2|TRBV9|NA
CASSIGLAKSYEQYF
TGTGCCAGCAGCATAGGACTAGCGAAGTCCTACGAGCAGTACTTC
>TRBJ1-5|NA|TRBV15|NA
CATSRDRGISGSTQPQHF
TGTGCCACCAGCAGAGATCGGGGAATTTCAGGGAGCACTCAGCCCCAGCATTTT
>TRBJ2-1|TRBD2|TRBV11-3|NA
CASSESTSGRTDEQFF
TGTGCCAGCAGCGAGAGTACTAGCGGGAGAACAGATGAGCAGTTCTTC
>TRBJ1-2|NA|TRBV6-5|NA
CASSYRTGTDYGYTF
TGTGCCAGCAGTTACCGCACGGGTACGGACTATGGCTACACCTTC
>TRBJ2-1|TRBD2|TRBV9|NA
CASSVGVASGGNNNEQFF
TGTGCCAGCAGCGTAGGGGTGGCTAGCGGGGGGAATAACAATGAGCAGTTCTTC
>TRBJ2-1|NA|TRBV19|NA
CASTSLQGRSSYNEQFF
TGTGCCAGTACCTCATTACAGGGAAGGAGCTCCTACAATGAGCAGTTCTTC
>TRBJ2-3|NA|TRBV3-1/TRBV3-2|NA
CASSPTTDTQYF
TGTGCCAGCAGCCCCACCACAGATACGCAGTATTTT
>TRBJ2-7|NA|TRBV20-1|NA
CSASRGPSAEQYF
TGCAGTGCTAGTAGGGGCCCCTCTGCCGAGCAGTACTTC
>TRBJ2-5|NA|TRBV4-3|NA
CASSQDTSQETQYF
TGCGCCAGCAGCCAAGACACGTCTCAAGAGACCCAGTACTTC
>TRBJ1-1|NA|TRBV2|few
CASRGWTEAFF
TGTGCCAGCAGGGGTTGGACTGAAGCTTTCTTT
>TRBJ2-2|NA|TRBV27|NA
CASSFGPSGELFF
TGTGCCAGCAGTTTCGGTCCGTCGGGGGAGCTGTTTTTT
>TRBJ1-1|NA|TRBV29-1|NA
CSVESTGGTEAFF
TGCAGCGTTGAGAGTACGGGAGGCACTGAAGCTTTCTTT
>TRBJ1-1|NA|TRBV13|few
CASSEGKTEAFF
TGTGCCAGCAGCGAGGGGAAGACTGAAGCTTTCTTT
>TRBJ1-6|NA|TRBV16|NA
CASSHNNNSPLHF
TGTGCCAGCAGCCACAACAATAATTCACCCCTCCACTTT
>TRBJ1-2|NA|TRBV18|NA
CASSPPTANYGYTF
TGTGCCAGCTCACCCCCGACAGCTAACTATGGCTACACCTTC
>TRBJ2-2|TRBD2|TRBV4-3|NA
CASSQGSLAGGHTGELFF
TGCGCCAGCAGCCAAGGATCCCTAGCGGGAGGGCACACCGGGGAGCTGTTTTTT
>TRBJ1-5|TRBD1|TRBV6-4|NA
CASSDSRDRDPCQPQHF
TGTGCCAGCAGTGACTCCCGGGACAGGGATCCCTGTCAGCCCCAGCATTTT
>TRBJ1-3|NA|TRBV5-4|NA
CASSLAGAGNTIYF
TGTGCCAGCAGCTTGGCGGGGGCTGGAAACACCATATATTTT
>TRBJ2-1|NA|TRBV3-1/TRBV3-2|NA
CASSQTLQGVSFF
TGTGCCAGCAGCCAAACCCTACAGGGAGTGTCGTTCTTC
>TRBJ1-2|NA|TRBV4-3|once
CASSQGSTYGYTF
TGCGCCAGCAGCCAAGGGAGCACTTATGGCTACACCTTC
>TRBJ1-6|NA|TRBV5-4|many
CASSLRGYNSPLHF
TGTGCCAGCAGCTTGAGAGGGTACAATTCACCCCTCCACTTT
>TRBJ2-1|TRBD2|TRBV7-3|NA
CASSPTGTSGGNEQFF
TGTGCCAGCAGTCCCACCGGGACTAGCGGGGGCAATGAGCAGTTCTTC
>TRBJ1-1|NA|TRBV4-3|few
CASSQDVVGMGLGNTEAFF
TGCGCCAGCAGCCAAGACGTTGTTGGGATGGGATTAGGGAACACTGAAGCTTTCTTT
>TRBJ2-7|NA|TRBV3-1/TRBV3-2|NA
CASRLGSSPYEQYF
TGTGCCAGCAGGCTCGGGAGTTCCCCCTACGAGCAGTACTTC
>TRBJ1-6|TRBD1|TRBV5-1|NA
CASSLGTGNYNSPLHF
TGCGCCAGCAGCCTAGGGACAGGCAATTATAATTCACCCCTCCACTTT
>TRBJ2-2|NA|TRBV30|NA
CAWSVRGVDAGELFF
TGTGCCTGGAGTGTACGAGGGGTTGACGCCGGGGAGCTGTTTTTT
>TRBJ1-4|NA|TRBV6-5|NA
CASRREGQRNEKLFF
TGTGCCAGCAGACGCGAAGGGCAGCGAAATGAAAAACTGTTTTTT
>TRBJ2-7|TRBD1|TRBV19|few
CASSPRDRGYEQYF
TGTGCCAGTAGTCCCCGGGACAGGGGCTACGAGCAGTACTTC
>TRBJ2-5|NA|TRBV24-1|NA
CATSDQSESRAATQYF
TGTGCCACCAGTGACCAGTCTGAGAGTCGGGCAGCGACCCAGTACTTC
>TRBJ1-1|TRBD1|TRBV4-3|NA
CASSQVINRGTEAFF
TGCGCCAGCAGCCAAGTTATTAACAGGGGTACTGAAGCTTTCTTT
>TRBJ2-3|NA|TRBV7-9|NA
CASSLSWGGTDTQYF
TGTGCCAGCAGCTTATCATGGGGGGGCACAGATACGCAGTATTTT
>TRBJ1-5|NA|TRBV12-3/TRBV12-4|NA
CASSLGPGPQHF
TGTGCCAGCAGTTTGGGCCCGGGGCCCCAGCATTTT